This TCR beta chain was identified in a study of T cells in Graves' hyperthyroidism and ophthalmopathy. Whole-study findings and limits: Researchers found most expanded thyroid clonotypes above 0.001 in blood as well.

This clonotype was observed a few times. The antigen remains unidentified. Relative to the germline gene, one junction end is altered; a read error may explain this. Template material for amplifying TCR beta CDR3 regions consisted of RNA transcripts. Researchers ran a first-round RT-PCR on the TCR CDR3 using the HTBI primer set. TCRdb reprocessed the multiplex PCR reads with MiXCR, giving one entry per CDR3 protein. The sample carries about 200,000 distinct CDR3 sequences, 15% to 20% recorded once. Germline V gene lookup returns CDR1 DFQATT and CDR2 SNEGSKA (reference sequence). The CDR3 runs 15 residues.

The receptor was isolated from a man aged 40-55 years with Graves' hyperthyroidism. Sample: blood. V is TRBV20-1 and J is TRBJ2-1; TRBD2 matches at 12 bases. Here the CDR3 reads CSARGLAGHGHEQFF. CDR3 sequence (DNA): TGCAGTGCCAGAGGACTAGCGGGACACGGACATGAGCAGTTCTTC.